These 2 T cell receptor beta chains originate from one sample sequenced in a study of blood T cell repertoires in COVID-19. Measured with immunoSEQ multiplex PCR; TCRdb has only the in-frame clones, and not every one. Of 250,000 to 350,000 clones listed, 87% are singletons. Specimen: PBMCs or T cells enriched from blood (not recorded which). The source of these receptors is a woman between 35 and 50 years old who had recovered from COVID-19.

This chain uses TRBV4-3 with TRBJ2-7; TRBD1 matches 7 bases. Germline-derived CDR1 and CDR2 are LGHNA and YSLEER. The CDR3 contains 15 residues. Trimming at V came to 1 base and at J to 2 bases, leaving 5 bases not matched to a gene. The CDR3 protein is CASSQGWGTAYEQYF. The DNA for the CDR3 is TGCGCCAGCAGCCAAGGCTGGGGGACAGCCTACGAGCAGTACTTC.

This clone has more than one count but fewer than ten. V is TRBV5-1 and J is TRBJ2-5, with D maybe TRBD2 (7 bases). The CDR3 runs to 18 residues. V was shortened by 0 bases and J by 3 bases, with 21 bases between the two germline ends. Germline CDR1 reads SGHRS; CDR2 reads YFSETQ. The CDR3 DNA reads as TGCGCCAGCAGCTTGGGCCGTCTAGCGGAACCAGGGGAAGAGACCCAGTACTTC. It is translated as CASSLGRLAEPGEETQYF.